Given below is one T cell receptor beta chain in context. Here immunoSEQ multiplex PCR was the method, and the copy in TCRdb shows in-frame clones only, minus some. The sample includes 150,000 to 200,000 clones, under 95% of them seen just once. The sample comes from a study of blood T cell repertoires in COVID-19. Looking at the study overall: Collection of acute and convalescent COVID-19 samples took place in the United States, Italy and Spain. The analysed material was cDNA or gDNA that came from T cells, B-cell-depleted T cells, or PBMCs.

The junction had 9 bases not matched to a gene; V was cut back by 7 bases and J by 7 bases. This CDR3 is 14 amino acids long. Germline values: CDR1 MNHEY, CDR2 SVGAGI. The sequenced sample consisted of peripheral blood. The clonotype comes from a man between 60 and 75 years old with active or convalescent COVID-19. The chain couples TRBV6-5 to TRBJ1-2, with 10 bases that match TRBD1. Here the CDR3 DNA reads TGTGCCAGCACCAGGGGACAGGGGAGGTCTGGCTACACCTTC. Protein sequence: CASTRGQGRSGYTF.